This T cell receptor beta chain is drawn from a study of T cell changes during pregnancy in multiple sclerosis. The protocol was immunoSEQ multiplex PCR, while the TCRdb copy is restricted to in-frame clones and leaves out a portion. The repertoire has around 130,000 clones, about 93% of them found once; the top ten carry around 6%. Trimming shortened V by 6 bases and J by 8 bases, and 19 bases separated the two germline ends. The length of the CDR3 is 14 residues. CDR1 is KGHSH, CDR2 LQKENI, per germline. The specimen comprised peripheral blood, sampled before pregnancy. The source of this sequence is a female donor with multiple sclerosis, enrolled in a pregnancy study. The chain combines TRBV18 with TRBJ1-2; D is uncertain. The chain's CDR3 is CASSPSGSPWGYTF. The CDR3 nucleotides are TGTGCCAGCTCGCCTTCCGGGAGCCCATGGGGCTACACCTTC.